The source of this T cell receptor beta chain is a study of shared clonotypes between healthy human individuals (dated by TCRdb to about 2020). Regarding the complete study: The cohort included three men and a couple of women between 18 and 49 years of age. For each donor, CD4 naive and CD4 memory were each given three plates, CD8 naive was given two plates, and CD8 memory was given one plate. To estimate repertoire size and how much clonotypes are shared between individuals, the study performed deep sequencing of blood TCR repertoires from a few healthy adults. Libraries were prepared and TCR repertoires were sequenced by different laboratories using diverse techniques, in order to increase sequencing depth and limit assay-specific biases. Leukapheresis yielded between about 0.94 and 8.9 billion PBMCs per donor. Overall study outcomes, separate from this receptor: Compared with non-shared clonotypes, the clonotypes found in all four sorted-subset donors had higher generation probabilities. About 5% of naive CD4, 3.5% of naive CD8, roughly 2.5% of memory CD4, and roughly 0.4% of memory CD8 clonotypes were shared across a few donors. Based on pairwise subsampling, the degree of clonotype sharing among donors was expected to be affected by sequencing depth. Rarefaction of sorted-subset datasets indicated incomplete sequencing despite the large sequencing depth. Larger estimated clonotype richness was generally found for naive subsets than for memory subsets. Because the study included a small number of donors, the genetic and exposure-history diversity represented was limited. Sampling was restricted to blood, and TCR repertoires in tissue are likely to differ from TCR repertoires in blood.

The donors were healthy, HIV-negative adults who had no recently reported acute infections or vaccinations. Only Caucasian adults living in Nashville, Tennessee, USA were represented among the donors. CD4+ T cells were enriched by magnetic negative selection; naive cells were then positively selected on CD45RA, and the negative fraction formed the memory subset. After blood collection by leukapheresis, PBMCs were isolated using Ficoll-Histopaque density gradient centrifugation and then cryopreserved in the vapor phase of liquid nitrogen. Purity and quantity of every magnetically sorted T cell population were checked by analytical flow cytometry. Genomic DNA was isolated from each sorted fraction and quantified by UV absorbance on a Nanodrop 2000c. Using the deep immunoSEQ assay, multiplex PCR amplified TCR CDR3 regions from genomic DNA. For each cell subset, the extracted genomic DNA was distributed evenly across all wells of several immunoSEQ 96-well plates, and each plate served as one replicate. For sorted subsets, roughly 190 ng of genomic DNA, equivalent to around 29,000 T cell genomes, went into each replicate PCR. Purified libraries were measured with a Qubit 3.0 fluorometer, size-checked on a Bioanalyzer 2100, and measured again with the KAPA Library Quantification kit. Every immunoSEQ 96-well plate was sequenced on a dedicated single-read 150-cycle Illumina NextSeq 550 flow cell. In the paper's pipeline: Because the immunoSEQ output held only junctional sequences and lacked quality scores, the filtering could not match the filtering applied to full-length reads. To assign V/J genes and CDR3, sequences were annotated against IMGT germline references using PyIR, a Python wrapper for IgBLAST v1.9. Reads were filtered out if the reads had weak V/J assignments (E-value above 1e-6), no CDR3, stop codons, out-of-frame junctions, or ambiguous translated residues. V3J clonotypes were defined as sequences sharing an identical inferred V gene, J gene, and CDR3 amino acid sequence. Percentage overlap between repertoires was calculated by dividing the number of shared unique clonotypes by the size of the smaller repertoire. Richness of each repertoire was evaluated using RTK rarefaction, the Chao1 estimator, and Recon v2.1 estimates of unobserved clonotypes. Generation probabilities for all TCRbeta clonotypes obtained by the gDNA method from a handful of donors were computed using OLGA. TCRdb holds this immuneACCESS table with in-frame rearrangements only. Some clones are missing; in checked studies, unresolved V genes explain under half, and the rest has no known cause. V and J calls plus clone size are reproduced from that table; the DNA served to infer D and trimming. The sample table contains hundreds of thousands of clones; only one count was recorded for 74% of them. The ten most abundant clones make up approximately 1.6% of the sample.

On this clone: No antigen is known for it. No base quality values were provided; no much bigger clone lies one nucleotide off.

According to the germline V gene, CDR1 reads SNHLY and CDR2 reads FYNNEI. The CDR3, from cysteine to phenylalanine, totals 15 residues. The CDR3 DNA has 45 bases and is translated from base 1. The V end gives up 6 bases and the J end 1 base, leaving 4 bases in the junction not matched to a gene. Sequencing used memory CD4+ T cells sorted from blood. The cell subset or site label on this specimen signifies: CD45RA-negative fraction. The chain joins TRBV2 to TRBJ1-1; TRBD1 matches 11 bases in the middle. The receptor was isolated from a woman younger than 45 in good health. In nucleotides, the sequence is TGTGCCAGCAGATGGACAGGGGGCCAGAACACTGAAGCTTTCTTT. This encodes CASRWTGGQNTEAFF.